This T cell receptor beta chain was retrieved from a study of shared clonotypes between healthy human individuals. Study observations and caveats: A few donors showed sharing of approximately 5% of naive CD4 clonotypes.

Healthy HIV-negative adults without recent acute infections or vaccinations served as donors. Here immunoSEQ multiplex PCR was the method, and the copy in TCRdb shows in-frame clones only, minus some. The table has under 2,500,000 clones, more than 90% seen once. A word on this clone: Antigen: not known.

This receptor was identified in a man aged 18 to 35 in good health. Input material: naive CD4+ T cells sorted from blood. This sample's subset: CD45RA+ positively selected.

Here the CDR3 reads CASSLALDGEKLFF. The CDR3 bases are TGCGCCAGCAGCTTGGCTTTAGATGGGGAAAAACTGTTTTTT. The chain joins TRBV5-1 to TRBJ1-4; the D is unclear. Germline loops: CDR1 SGHRS, CDR2 YFSETQ. V lost 0 bases to trimming and J lost 8 bases, with 11 bases between them. This CDR3 has 14 residues.